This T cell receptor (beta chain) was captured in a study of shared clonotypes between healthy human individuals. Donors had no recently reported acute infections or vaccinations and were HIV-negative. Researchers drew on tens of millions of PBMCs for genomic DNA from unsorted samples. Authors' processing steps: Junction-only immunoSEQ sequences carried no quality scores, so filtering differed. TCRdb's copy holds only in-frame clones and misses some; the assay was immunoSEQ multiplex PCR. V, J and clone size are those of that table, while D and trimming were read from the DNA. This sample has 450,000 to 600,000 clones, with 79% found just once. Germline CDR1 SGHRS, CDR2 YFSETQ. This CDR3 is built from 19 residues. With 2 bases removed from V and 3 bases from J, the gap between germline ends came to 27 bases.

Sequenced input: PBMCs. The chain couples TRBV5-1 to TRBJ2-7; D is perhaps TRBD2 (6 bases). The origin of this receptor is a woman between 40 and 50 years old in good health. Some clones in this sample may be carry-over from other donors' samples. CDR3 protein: CASSLGPLARAGFNYEQYF. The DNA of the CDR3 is TGCGCCAGCAGCTTAGGGCCCCTAGCGCGGGCGGGCTTTAACTACGAGCAGTACTTC.